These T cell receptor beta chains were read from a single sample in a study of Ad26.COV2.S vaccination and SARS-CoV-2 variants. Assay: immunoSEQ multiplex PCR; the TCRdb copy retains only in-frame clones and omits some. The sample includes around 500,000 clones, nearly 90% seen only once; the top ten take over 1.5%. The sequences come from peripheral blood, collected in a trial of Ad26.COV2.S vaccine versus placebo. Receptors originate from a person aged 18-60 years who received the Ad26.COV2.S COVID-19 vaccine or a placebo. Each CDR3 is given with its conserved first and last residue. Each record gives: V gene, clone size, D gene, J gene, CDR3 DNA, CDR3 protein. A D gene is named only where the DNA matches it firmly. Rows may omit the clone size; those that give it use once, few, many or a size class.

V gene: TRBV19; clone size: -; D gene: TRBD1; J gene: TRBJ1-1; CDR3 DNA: TGTGCCAGTAGTATTGGGGGACAGGGGGGATCTGAAGCTTTCTTT; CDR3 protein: CASSIGGQGGSEAFF
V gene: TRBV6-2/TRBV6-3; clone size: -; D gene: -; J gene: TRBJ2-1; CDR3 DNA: TGTGCCAGCAGTTACTCTGTACAGAGTCCGTTCTTC; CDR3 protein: CASSYSVQSPFF
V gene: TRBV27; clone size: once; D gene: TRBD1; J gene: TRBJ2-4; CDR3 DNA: TGTGCCAGCAGTGTCCGGGACAGGGATCGCAAGAACATTCAGTACTTC; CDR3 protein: CASSVRDRDRKNIQYF
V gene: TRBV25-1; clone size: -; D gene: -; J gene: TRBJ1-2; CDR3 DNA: TGTGCCAGCAGTGCTGCAGGCGATGGTTATGGCTACACCTTC; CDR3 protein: CASSAAGDGYGYTF
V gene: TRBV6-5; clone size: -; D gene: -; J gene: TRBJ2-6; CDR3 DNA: TGTGCCAGCACCAAAGGGGCAACGGGGGCCAACGTCCTGACTTTC; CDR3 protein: CASTKGATGANVLTF
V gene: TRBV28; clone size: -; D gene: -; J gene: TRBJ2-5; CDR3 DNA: TGTGCCAGCAGTTTAACTAGGACGGAAGAGACCCAGTACTTC; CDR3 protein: CASSLTRTEETQYF
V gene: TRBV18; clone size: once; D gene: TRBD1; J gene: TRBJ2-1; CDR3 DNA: TGTGCCAGCTCACCCCCGGGACAGGGTTACAATGAGCAGTTCTTC; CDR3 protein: CASSPPGQGYNEQFF
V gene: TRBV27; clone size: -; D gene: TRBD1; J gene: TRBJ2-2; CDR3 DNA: TGTGCCAGCAGTCCACACACAGGGGTTGGGCCCGGGGAGCTGTTTTTT; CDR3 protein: CASSPHTGVGPGELFF
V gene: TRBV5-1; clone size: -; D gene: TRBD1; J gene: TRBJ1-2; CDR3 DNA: TGCGCCAGCAGCTTCGCAGACAGGGTCCTGGGCTACACCTTC; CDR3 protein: CASSFADRVLGYTF
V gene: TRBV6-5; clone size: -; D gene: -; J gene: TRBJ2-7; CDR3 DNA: TGTGCCAGCAGTTCCCTCCTATGGGGGAGGCCCTACGAGCAGTACTTC; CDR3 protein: CASSSLLWGRPYEQYF
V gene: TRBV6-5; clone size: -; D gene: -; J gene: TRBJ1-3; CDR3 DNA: TGTGCCAGCAACCTTGGGGGCGCCGGGAACACCATATATTTT; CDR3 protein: CASNLGGAGNTIYF
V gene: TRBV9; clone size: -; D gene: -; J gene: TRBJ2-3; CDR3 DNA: TGTGCCAGCAGCGTAGGGCAGACGAGCACAGATACGCAGTATTTT; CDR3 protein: CASSVGQTSTDTQYF
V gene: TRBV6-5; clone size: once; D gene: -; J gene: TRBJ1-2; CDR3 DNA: TGTGCCAGCAGTTACGGTGGGAGGTCGACAGAGGGCTACACCTTC; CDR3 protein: CASSYGGRSTEGYTF
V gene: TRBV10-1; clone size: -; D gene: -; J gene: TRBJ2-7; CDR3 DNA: TGCGCCAGCAGCTCGACAACAGGGCCCTACGAGCAGTACTTC; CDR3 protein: CASSSTTGPYEQYF
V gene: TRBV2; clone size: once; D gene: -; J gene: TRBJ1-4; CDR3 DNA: TGTGCCAGCAGTGATACGGGCGCAACTAATGAAAAACTGTTTTTT; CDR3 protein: CASSDTGATNEKLFF
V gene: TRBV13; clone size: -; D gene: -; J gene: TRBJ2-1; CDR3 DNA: TGTGCCAGCAGCTCCGGGACAAGATCCTACAATGAGCAGTTCTTC; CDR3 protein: CASSSGTRSYNEQFF